Each of the 12 T cell receptor beta chains below was sequenced from the same sample in a study of early T cells in non-severe SARS-CoV-2 infection. One entry per CDR3 protein, called by TCRdb with MiXCR from the 5' RACE reads. There are roughly 41,000 distinct CDR3 sequences in the sample; almost 5.5% occur only once, and approximately 5.6% lies in the top ten. Sequenced material: whole blood, taken at baseline. All receptors come from an adult who was a healthcare worker with PCR-confirmed SARS-CoV-2 infection or an uninfected control (not recorded which).

The table lists this clonotype with a few counts. The chain is built from TRBV7-9 and TRBJ2-5; TRBD2 agrees at 7 bases. Trimming took 0 bases from V and 2 from J; bases not matched to a gene: 3. Looked up from germline, CDR1 is SEHNR and CDR2 is FQNEAQ (reference sequence). This CDR3 spans 15 amino acids. The CDR3 nucleotides read TGTGCCAGCAGCTTAGCGGGAGGGGTACAAGAGACCCAGTACTTC. Encoded protein: CASSLAGGVQETQYF.

This clonotype has only a few counts. The V call is TRBV12-3 or TRBV12-4, the J call TRBJ1-5; D is undetermined. The germline V and J ends were trimmed by 5 bases and 0 bases, with 14 bases remaining between them. The CDR3 spans 16 residues. CDR3: CASSLLTGHSNQPQHF. The DNA of the CDR3 is TGTGCCAGCAGTCTCCTGACCGGTCATAGCAATCAGCCCCAGCATTTT.

In this sample, this clonotype turned up many times. The rearrangement links TRBV3-1 to TRBJ2-7; D remains ambiguous. Trimming pared 1 base from V and 8 bases from J, leaving 9 bases between. This CDR3 has 12 residues. Germline CDR1 and CDR2: LGHDT and YNNKEL (reference sequence). The CDR3 sequence is CASSQANSKQYF. Written as DNA, the CDR3 is TGTGCCAGCAGCCAAGCCAACAGCAAGCAGTACTTC.

Only a few counts were recorded for this clonotype. The V call is TRBV5-5, the J call TRBJ2-4; 9 nucleotides align to TRBD1. This CDR3 comprises 14 residues. In germline, CDR1 is SGHKS, CDR2 YYEKEE (reference sequence). V gave up 4 bases and J gave up 1 base; unmatched junction bases: 0. This CDR3 is CASSGTGAKNIQYF. CDR3 nucleotides: TGTGCCAGCAGCGGGACAGGGGCCAAAAACATTCAGTACTTC. Variable domain in full (rest from reference TRBV5-5 and TRBJ2-4): DAGVTQSPTHLIKTRGQQVTLRCSPISGHKSVSWYQQVLGQGPQFIFQYYEKEERGRGNFPDRFSARQFPNYSSELNVNALLLGDSALYLCASSGTGAKNIQYFGAGTRLSVL.

The V call is TRBV7-9, the J call TRBJ2-7; D call uncertain. Germline CDR1 reads SEHNR; CDR2 reads FQNEAQ (reference sequence). The CDR3 has 13 amino acids. Between the trimmed V and J ends, which lost 2 bases and 1 base, there was a span of 6 bases. CDR3 nucleotides: TGTGCCAGCAGCTTAACCGAATCCTACGAGCAGTACTTC. Protein: CASSLTESYEQYF.

The chain recombines TRBV28 with TRBJ1-5; 9 bases match TRBD1. From germline, CDR1 is MDHEN and CDR2 SYDVKM. This CDR3 has 15 amino acids. J gave up 2 bases and V 7 bases, and 6 bases lay outside the gene matches. CDR3 DNA sequence: TGTGCCAGCAACTCGGGACAGGGCGGCAATCAGCCCCAGCATTTT. As protein: CASNSGQGGNQPQHF.

This clonotype appeared a few times. The chain couples TRBV30 to TRBJ2-3; D might be TRBD1 or TRBD2, each matching 5 bases. Germline V gene lookup returns CDR1 GTSNPN and CDR2 SVGIG (reference sequence). The V and J ends lost 8 bases and 2 bases respectively, with 14 bases between them. The CDR3 runs 13 residues. The CDR3, as DNA: TGTGCCGGACCCGGGGCCACCACAGATACGCAGTATTTT. Its translation is CAGPGATTDTQYF.

The V call is TRBV24-1, the J call TRBJ2-3, with TRBD2 matching over 10 bases. The CDR3 totals 17 residues. Germline lookup yields CDR1 KGHDR and CDR2 SFDVKD. V was pared by 3 bases and J by 0 bases, with 5 bases of the junction left unmatched. This chain's CDR3 is CATSDPGLAASTDTQYF. Written as DNA, the CDR3 is TGTGCCACCAGTGATCCCGGACTAGCGGCTAGCACAGATACGCAGTATTTT.

This clonotype was counted many times. V usage is TRBV5-4 and J usage is TRBJ2-7, with TRBD1 matching 7 bases. Germline loops: CDR1 SGHNT, CDR2 YYREEE (reference sequence). The CDR3 sequence is 14 residues long. The trim removed 2 bases at V and 4 bases at J, leaving 6 bases unmatched. This chain's CDR3 is CASSLGTEGYEQYF. The CDR3 DNA follows: TGTGCCAGCAGCTTAGGGACAGAAGGATACGAGCAGTACTTC.

The genes are TRBV12-3 or TRBV12-4 and TRBJ2-5, with 7 positions matching TRBD1. The CDR3 has 14 amino acids. Trimming removed 2 bases from V and 11 bases from J; junction bases left unmatched: 11. CDR3 in DNA: TGTGCCAGCAGTTTAAAGGGGGCGGGTTCGAGTCAGTACTTC. Translated, it gives CASSLKGAGSSQYF.

Ten or more counts support this clonotype. The rearrangement links TRBV28 to TRBJ1-5, with 10 bases lining up with TRBD1. Germline trimming cut 5 bases from V and 9 bases from J; bases unmatched to any gene: 7. Germline V gene lookup returns CDR1 MDHEN and CDR2 SYDVKM. This CDR3 has 14 residues. For the CDR3, the DNA is TGTGCCAGCAGTACCGGGACAGGGGTTAGGCCCCAGCATTTT. This gives the protein CASSTGTGVRPQHF.

This clonotype was recorded at least ten times. This chain uses TRBV29-1 with TRBJ2-7, with a tentative D call TRBD1 (6 bases). This CDR3 region has 11 residues. V was clipped by 7 bases and J by 7 bases, with 14 bases between them. CDR1 SQVTM and CDR2 ANQGSEA come from the germline V gene. CDR3 protein: CSGKTGFEQYF. The CDR3 nucleotides are TGCAGCGGAAAAACAGGGTTTGAGCAGTACTTC.